This note documents a single T cell receptor (beta chain) sequence. The CDR3 extends over 14 amino acids. Sequencing used immunoSEQ multiplex PCR; TCRdb keeps in-frame clones, though not all of them. The table records about 50,000 clones, roughly three fifths of them present only once. The entry originates in a study of cytotoxic CD8 clonotypes in ibrutinib-treated CLL. Study context: Response samples were obtained once patients had received a median approximately 11 months of treatment, range 6 to 36.

The chain couples TRBV7-5 to TRBJ1-6. TRBV7-5 is tagged as a pseudogene. Sample: PBMCs, taken after 24 months of ibrutinib treatment. This receptor was identified in a human donor with chronic lymphocytic leukemia. The CDR3 is CVRSSHTRGSPLHF. The DNA of the CDR3 is TGTGTCAGAAGCTCACACACTCGGGGGTCACCCCTCCACTTT.